One sample yielded the 14 T cell receptor beta chains listed below, sequenced in a study of response to subunit inactivated influenza vaccine. TCRdb reprocessed the RT-PCR reads via MiXCR and lists one record per CDR3 protein. The repertoire holds approximately 570,000 distinct CDR3 sequences, with 6% to 9% as singletons. The sequencing here drew on PBMCs from blood, taken around 25 months after vaccination. These receptors were collected from a man aged 45-69 years who received an inactivated influenza vaccine.

This chain joins TRBV6-1 and TRBJ2-3, with 7 bases lining up with TRBD2. The CDR3 is 14 amino acids. Germline CDR1 MNHNS, CDR2 SASEGT. After removal of 6 bases from V and 3 bases from J, the junction contained 6 bases not matched to a gene. The CDR3 sequence is CASRGRLATDTQYF. CDR3 coding DNA: TGTGCCAGCAGGGGAAGACTAGCAACAGATACGCAGTATTTT.

This clonotype occurred a few times. This chain uses TRBV7-2 with TRBJ2-7, with 9 bases aligning to TRBD2. Germline V gene sequence: CDR1 SGHTA, CDR2 FQGNSA. This CDR3 has 14 residues. V lost 3 bases, J lost 2 bases, and 2 bases stayed unmatched. In DNA form, the CDR3 reads TGTGCCAGCAGCTTTAGCGGGGGCACCTACGAGCAGTACTTC. It specifies CASSFSGGTYEQYF. The full variable domain, its missing parts supplied by reference TRBV7-2 and TRBJ2-7, is GAGVSQSPSNKVTEKGKDVELRCDPISGHTALYWYRQSLGQGLEFLIYFQGNSAPDKSGLPSDRFSAERTGGSVSTLTIQRTQQEDSAVYLCASSFSGGTYEQYFGPGTRLTVT.

This clonotype was seen a handful of times. Its ends do not fully match the called genes, so a read error is possible. The rearrangement links TRBV4-1 to TRBJ2-5; 7 bases align to TRBD2. There are 13 residues in the CDR3. CDR1 is MGHRA, CDR2 YSYEKL, per germline. CDR3 sequence: CASSQDWQSGEDF. In nucleotides, the CDR3 is TGCGCCAGCAGCCAAGATTGGCAAAGCGGGGAGGACTTC.

The rearrangement links TRBV20-1 to TRBJ2-5, with D unclear. This CDR3 has 13 amino acids. Trimming took off 7 bases at V and 9 bases at J, with 21 bases between the two ends. Germline CDR1 reads DFQATT; CDR2 reads SNEGSKA (reference sequence). CDR3 in amino acids: CSVRVGSRVAQYF. The CDR3 nucleotides read TGCAGTGTCAGAGTTGGATCAAGAGTGGCCCAGTACTTC.

J is TRBJ2-3 and V is TRBV3-1; 10 bases align to TRBD2. The CDR3 runs to 17 residues. V gave up 3 bases and J gave up 5 bases; unmatched junction bases: 11. CDR1 and CDR2 (germline): LGHDT, YNNKEL (reference sequence). DNA for the CDR3: TGTGCCAGCAGCCACGTCCCAAGCGGGAGGGCCTTAGATACGCAGTATTTT. Its protein product is CASSHVPSGRALDTQYF.

This clonotype has at least ten counts. The CDR3 sequence: CASRRQGSNEAFF. CDR3 sequence (DNA): TGCGCCAGCAGACGACAGGGAAGCAATGAAGCTTTCTTT. The chain links TRBV5-1 to TRBJ1-1; 7 bases map to TRBD1. V dropped 5 bases and J dropped 7; count of bases not matched to a gene: 8. The CDR3 totals 13 residues. Germline values: CDR1 SGHRS, CDR2 YFSETQ.

This clonotype was counted only a few times. The CDR3 is CASSPVASNTEAFF. The CDR3 bases are TGTGCCAGTAGTCCCGTGGCCTCGAACACTGAAGCTTTCTTT. The chain is built from TRBV19 and TRBJ1-1, with no clear D. Germline CDR1 is LNHDA and CDR2 is SQIVND (reference sequence). This CDR3 is built from 14 residues. The V gene lost 5 bases and the J gene lost 1 base, with 11 bases spanning the gap.

This clonotype was detected only a few times. The genes are TRBV20-1 and TRBJ1-1; 8 bases are a match to TRBD1. This CDR3 comprises 13 residues. Germline V gene lookup returns CDR1 DFQATT and CDR2 SNEGSKA (reference sequence). Germline trimming cut 1 base from V and 7 bases from J; bases unmatched to any gene: 5. CDR3 DNA sequence: TGCAGTGCTAGAGTGGCAGGGGGCGGTGAAGCTTTCTTT. It translates to CSARVAGGGEAFF.

The J gene is TRBJ2-7, the V gene TRBV4-3, with 7 bases that match TRBD1. CDR3 length: 16 amino acids. V lost 0 bases to trimming and J lost 4 bases; unmatched junction nucleotides: 9. Germline CDR1 is LGHNA and CDR2 is YSLEER. CDR3 nucleotides: TGCGCCAGCAGCCAAGATTTTTCCAGGGGGTATTACGAGCAGTACTTC. It encodes CASSQDFSRGYYEQYF.

This clonotype was counted many times. V and J are TRBV12-3 or TRBV12-4 and TRBJ2-7; weak D call: TRBD2 (6 bases). The CDR3 loop spans 14 amino acids. V was shortened by 7 bases and J by 1 base, with 14 bases between the two germline ends. The CDR3, as DNA: TGTGCCAGCACAGTTTCGGGAGCGTCCTACGAGCAGTACTTC. Its translation is CASTVSGASYEQYF.

The sample holds many counts of this clonotype. The V and J genes are TRBV14 and TRBJ1-4; the D gene is possibly TRBD1 (5 bases). CDR3 length: 13 amino acids. Trimming stripped 0 bases from V and 10 bases from J, with 9 bases between. Looked up from germline, CDR1 is SGHDN and CDR2 is FVKESK. The CDR3 nucleotides read TGTGCCAGCAGCCAAGATCTTCAGGGAAAACTGTTTTTT. It is translated as CASSQDLQGKLFF. Full variable domain (rest looked up from reference TRBV14 and TRBJ1-4): EAGVTQFPSHSVIEKGQTVTLRCDPISGHDNLYWYRRVMGKEIKFLLHFVKESKQDESGMPNNRFLAERTGGTYSTLKVQPAELEDSGVYFCASSQDLQGKLFFGSGTQLSVL.

This clonotype appeared a few times. This chain connects TRBV5-1 to TRBJ2-7; D may be TRBD1 or TRBD2 (5 bases each). Germline values: CDR1 SGHRS, CDR2 YFSETQ. V lost 0 bases, J lost 5 bases, and 12 bases lay in between. This CDR3 is 14 amino acids long. The CDR3 nucleotides are TGCGCCAGCAGCTTGGACGGCAGGGACCACGAGCAGTACTTC. Translating gives CASSLDGRDHEQYF.

The J gene is TRBJ2-4, the V gene TRBV24-1, with D perhaps TRBD1 (6 bases). The CDR3 is 13 amino acids. CDR1 is KGHDR, CDR2 SFDVKD, per germline. V shed 3 bases and J shed 10 bases, with 12 bases lying between them. The CDR3 region is CATSDGDTSIQYF. In DNA, the CDR3 is TGTGCCACCAGTGATGGGGACACCTCAATTCAGTACTTC.

This clonotype was found a few times. This chain uses TRBV15 with TRBJ2-7; 7 nucleotides match TRBD2. The CDR3 is 14 residues long. Trimming took 1 base from V and 6 from J; bases not matched to a gene: 6. Looked up from germline, CDR1 is LNHNV and CDR2 is YYDKDF (reference sequence). The CDR3 nucleotides read TGTGCCACCAGCAGAGTCGGGGGGACCCTCGAGCAGTACTTC. Translated, it gives CATSRVGGTLEQYF. Looking up the rest from reference TRBV15 and TRBJ2-7 gives the full variable domain: DAMVIQNPRYQVTQFGKPVTLSCSQTLNHNVMYWYQQKSSQAPKLLFHYYDKDFNNEADTPDNFQSRRPNTSFCFLDIRSPGLGDTAMYLCATSRVGGTLEQYFGPGTRLTVT.